The 32 T cell receptor beta chains below all came from one sample that was sequenced in a study of T cell responses to AZD1222 COVID-19 vaccine. Only in-frame clones appear in the TCRdb table, and some are missing; sequencing was by immunoSEQ multiplex PCR. The data show over 150,000 clones, roughly 92% seen once. The material was peripheral blood, obtained on day 0 of AZD1222 vaccination. The receptors originated from an adult in good health.

The J gene is TRBJ1-1, the V gene TRBV19; D unclear. V gave up 2 bases and J gave up 7 bases, with 8 bases separating them. Germline CDR1 and CDR2: LNHDA and SQIVND (reference sequence). The CDR3 has 12 residues. CDR3 sequence reads: CASSITGDEAFF. As DNA, the CDR3 is TGTGCCAGTAGTATAACCGGGGATGAAGCTTTCTTT.

This sequence joins TRBV7-2 and TRBJ2-7, with D possibly matching TRBD2 (6 bases). Between the trimmed V and J ends, which lost 3 bases and 4 bases, there was a span of 10 bases. CDR3 length: 13 amino acids. Germline values: CDR1 SGHTA, CDR2 FQGNSA. The CDR3 loop reads CASSFRETYEQYF. In DNA, the CDR3 is TGTGCCAGCAGCTTCCGGGAGACTTACGAGCAGTACTTC.

The rearrangement joins TRBV29-1 to TRBJ2-3, with D perhaps matching TRBD1 (6 bases). Germline V lookup: CDR1 SQVTM, CDR2 ANQGSEA. V shed 1 base and J shed 1 base, with 9 bases lying between them. The CDR3 runs to 14 residues. CDR3 sequence: CSVEVSGGTDTQYF. CDR3 sequence (DNA): TGCAGCGTTGAAGTGTCAGGGGGCACAGATACGCAGTATTTT.

The CDR3 here is CSVSGTGEKLFF. CDR3 nucleotide sequence: TGCAGCGTCTCCGGGACAGGGGAAAAACTGTTTTTT. This chain uses TRBV29-1 with TRBJ1-4, with TRBD1 identical over 9 bases. The junction had 4 bases not matched to a gene; V was cut back by 6 bases and J by 8 bases. Per the germline V gene, CDR1 is SQVTM and CDR2 is ANQGSEA. There are 12 residues in the CDR3.

This rearrangement joins TRBV3-1 (or the pseudogene TRBV3-2) to TRBJ2-4; D is unresolved. The germline V gene has CDR1 LGHDT and CDR2 YNNKEL (reference sequence). V lost 6 bases and J 6 bases, leaving 9 bases between the germline ends. This CDR3 region has 12 residues. The CDR3 DNA follows: TGTGCCAGCAGAAATGACCGAAACATTCAGTACTTC. It translates to CASRNDRNIQYF.

The chain carries TRBV20-1 and TRBJ2-1; D gene uncertain. V lost 4 bases and J 7 bases, leaving 8 bases between the germline ends. Germline V lookup: CDR1 DFQATT, CDR2 SNEGSKA (reference sequence). The CDR3 length is 11 residues. CDR3 loop: CSATQRNEQFF. Written as DNA, the CDR3 is TGCAGTGCTACACAGAGAAATGAGCAGTTCTTC.

The CDR3 sequence: CASTLSRTSFEGNQPQHF. In DNA form, the CDR3 reads TGTGCCAGTACCCTATCCAGGACATCCTTCGAAGGCAATCAGCCCCAGCATTTT. The chain has TRBV19 and TRBJ1-5; the D gene is possibly TRBD1 (5 bases). CDR1 is LNHDA, CDR2 SQIVND, per germline (reference sequence). This CDR3 is built from 18 residues. The V gene lost 7 bases and the J gene lost 2 bases, with 24 bases spanning the gap.

The rearrangement joins TRBV5-1 to TRBJ1-6; D possibly corresponds to TRBD1 (5 bases). Trimming took off 4 bases at V and 7 bases at J, with 12 bases between the two ends. The CDR3 consists of 14 residues. Germline lookup yields CDR1 SGHRS and CDR2 YFSETQ. This CDR3 is CASSRDRLNSPLHF. CDR3 DNA: TGCGCCAGCAGCCGGGACCGGCTAAATTCACCCCTCCACTTT.

J is TRBJ1-5 and V is TRBV27; the D gene is possibly TRBD1 (5 bases). V was trimmed by 6 bases and J by 4 bases, leaving 16 bases between them. The CDR3 consists of 15 residues. Germline CDR1 is MNHEY and CDR2 is SMNVEV (reference sequence). The CDR3 reads CASSWDGNWNQPQHF. In DNA, the CDR3 is TGTGCCAGCAGCTGGGACGGAAATTGGAATCAGCCCCAGCATTTT.

The chain carries TRBV7-9 and TRBJ2-1, with D perhaps matching TRBD1 (6 bases). Trimming removed 1 base from V and 2 bases from J, with 6 bases in between. Germline CDR1 reads SEHNR; CDR2 reads FQNEAQ (reference sequence). The CDR3 is 14 amino acids. The CDR3 sequence: CASSLGQAYNEQFF. In DNA form, the CDR3 reads TGTGCCAGCAGCTTAGGACAGGCCTACAATGAGCAGTTCTTC.

The CDR3 reads CASSRGAGGYEQYF. The CDR3 nucleotides are TGTGCCAGCAGCCGAGGGGCGGGAGGGTACGAGCAGTACTTC. The chain is built from TRBV11-2 and TRBJ2-7, with 9 bases lining up with TRBD2. Germline V gene data show CDR1 as SGHAT and CDR2 as FQNNGV. The CDR3 runs to 14 residues. V shed 5 bases and J 4 bases; nucleotides not matched to a gene: 6.

The chain combines TRBV18 with TRBJ2-7, with a weak D call TRBD1 (6 bases). Trimming stripped 5 bases from V and 6 bases from J, with 17 bases between. The CDR3 spans 14 residues. CDR1 and CDR2 (germline): KGHSH, LQKENI. The CDR3 here is CASSAGARVGEQYF. CDR3 DNA sequence: TGTGCCAGCTCAGCAGGGGCCAGGGTGGGCGAGCAGTACTTC.

The CDR3 bases are TGTGCCAGCATGGGCGGGAGCTCCTACGAGCAGTACTTC. This codes for CASMGGSSYEQYF. The V and J genes are TRBV7-2 and TRBJ2-7, with 7 nucleotides matching TRBD2. CDR3 size: 13 residues. CDR1 is SGHTA and CDR2 is FQGNSA in the germline V gene. The V and J ends lost 7 bases and 0 bases, in that order; junction bases with no gene match: 3.

This chain joins TRBV9 and TRBJ1-2; D possibly corresponds to TRBD1 (5 bases). Trimming removed 3 bases from V and 8 bases from J, with 17 bases in between. CDR1 and CDR2 (germline): SGDLS, YYNGEE. CDR3 size: 14 residues. The CDR3 DNA is TGTGCCAGCAGCGCCGGGACTAATCTCGGGGGCTACACCTTC. Its translation: CASSAGTNLGGYTF. Variable domain in full (rest from reference TRBV9 and TRBJ1-2): DSGVTQTPKHLITATGQRVTLRCSPRSGDLSVYWYQQSLDQGLQFLIQYYNGEERAKGNILERFSAQQFPDLHSELNLSSLELGDSALYFCASSAGTNLGGYTFGSGTRLTVV.

The J gene is TRBJ2-3, the V gene TRBV11-2; D remains ambiguous. The CDR3 has 12 residues. Between the trimmed V and J ends, which lost 3 bases and 5 bases, there was a span of 6 bases. CDR1 and CDR2 from the germline V gene are SGHAT and FQNNGV. The chain's CDR3 is CASSLVVDTQYF. The CDR3 nucleotides are TGTGCCAGCAGCTTGGTGGTAGATACGCAGTATTTT.

Written as DNA, the CDR3 is TGTGCCAGCTCACTTTGGACTAGCGGGGGGAACTACAATGAGCAGTTCTTC. It codes for CASSLWTSGGNYNEQFF. V gene TRBV18 combines with J gene TRBJ2-1; TRBD2 matches at 14 bases. Germline V gives CDR1 KGHSH, CDR2 LQKENI. V shed 4 bases, J shed 3 bases, and the junction held 5 bases outside the gene matches. There are 17 residues in the CDR3. The variable domain in full, completed from reference TRBV18 and TRBJ2-1, reads NAGVMQNPRHLVRRRGQEARLRCSPMKGHSHVYWYRQLPEEGLKFMVYLQKENIIDESGMPKERFSAEFPKEGPSILRIQQVVRGDSAAYFCASSLWTSGGNYNEQFFGPGTRLTVL.

The V call is TRBV6-4, the J call TRBJ2-2, with a weak D call TRBD1 (6 bases). Germline CDR1 MRHNA, CDR2 SNTAGT. V shed 3 bases and J shed 1 base, with 12 bases lying between them. The CDR3 is made up of 16 amino acids. CDR3 nucleotide sequence: TGTGCCAGCAGTGATGGGGGCGGACGGAACACCGGGGAGCTGTTTTTT. It encodes CASSDGGGRNTGELFF.

This chain uses TRBV29-1 with TRBJ2-3; TRBD2 aligns across 10 bases. CDR1 and CDR2 from the germline V gene are SQVTM and ANQGSEA. The CDR3 spans 15 residues. V shed 3 bases and J 1 base; nucleotides not matched to a gene: 4. The CDR3 loop reads CSVDPLAGGTDTQYF. In DNA form, the CDR3 reads TGCAGCGTTGATCCCCTAGCGGGAGGCACAGATACGCAGTATTTT.

The V call is TRBV7-9, the J call TRBJ1-2, with D tentatively TRBD1 (5 bases). Germline assignment: CDR1 SEHNR and CDR2 FQNEAQ (reference sequence). Trimming stripped 1 base from V and 4 bases from J, with 13 bases between. This CDR3 has 15 amino acids. The CDR3 sequence: CASSLGGKRVYGYTF. In DNA form, the CDR3 reads TGTGCCAGCAGCTTAGGGGGGAAAAGGGTCTATGGCTACACCTTC.

The rearrangement uses TRBV5-4 and TRBJ2-5; maybe TRBD2 (5 bases). V was shortened by 4 bases and J by 2 bases, with 15 bases between the two germline ends. CDR1 is SGHNT and CDR2 is YYREEE in the germline V gene (reference sequence). This CDR3 has 15 residues. For the CDR3, the DNA is TGTGCCAGCAGCCGAATTGGACTGAATCAAGAGACCCAGTACTTC. Amino acids: CASSRIGLNQETQYF.

J is TRBJ1-1 and V is TRBV9; 8 bases are a match to TRBD1. The CDR3 is 15 amino acids. Germline CDR1 reads SGDLS; CDR2 reads YYNGEE. The trim removed 4 bases at V and 5 bases at J, leaving 10 bases unmatched. The CDR3 is CASSRAWTGRTEAFF. Written as DNA, the CDR3 is TGTGCCAGCAGCCGAGCATGGACAGGGCGGACTGAAGCTTTCTTT.

V usage is TRBV9 and J usage is TRBJ2-2; 9 bases agree with TRBD2. CDR3 length equals 15 residues. Germline loops: CDR1 SGDLS, CDR2 YYNGEE. Trimming cost V 1 base and J 8 bases; bases outside gene matches: 6. The CDR3 nucleotides are TGTGCCAGCAGCGTAAGTGCTAGCGGGACTGGGGAGCTGTTTTTT. Amino acid sequence: CASSVSASGTGELFF.

With regard to this clone: This sample also contains other DNA sequences that code for the same CDR3. CDR3 protein: CASSQAYEQYF. In nucleotides, the CDR3 is TGTGCCAGCAGCCAAGCATACGAGCAGTACTTC. The chain couples TRBV3-1 (or the pseudogene TRBV3-2) to TRBJ2-7; D ambiguous. Trimming took 1 base from V and 4 from J, leaving 2 bases between them. The CDR3 consists of 11 residues. Germline loops: CDR1 LGHDT, CDR2 YNNKEL (reference sequence).

V is TRBV6-5 and J is TRBJ1-2; 7 nucleotides line up with TRBD1. The CDR3 contains 15 residues. Trimming at V came to 2 bases and at J to 6 bases, leaving 9 bases not matched to a gene. Germline-derived CDR1 and CDR2 are MNHEY and SVGAGI. The DNA of the CDR3 is TGTGCCAGCAGTTACCTCAGACAGGGAGGAGATGGCTACACCTTC. Translation gives CASSYLRQGGDGYTF.

The chain is built from TRBV2 and TRBJ1-2; D perhaps matches TRBD1 (5 bases). Per the germline V gene, CDR1 is SNHLY and CDR2 is FYNNEI. The germline V and J ends were trimmed by 6 bases and 4 bases, with 9 bases remaining between them. CDR3 size: 12 residues. CDR3 nucleotides: TGTGCCAGCAGCCCGGGGGGCTATGGCTACACCTTC. Its translation: CASSPGGYGYTF.

This chain connects TRBV7-9 to TRBJ1-6; possibly TRBD1 for D (5 bases). Germline V gives CDR1 SEHNR, CDR2 FQNEAQ (reference sequence). V lost 5 bases and J 4 bases, leaving 12 bases between the germline ends. The CDR3 totals 15 residues. CDR3 residues: CASSPTGVYNSPLHF. CDR3 nucleotides: TGTGCCAGCAGCCCCACAGGCGTATATAATTCACCCCTCCACTTT.

This sequence joins TRBV3-1 (or the pseudogene TRBV3-2) and TRBJ2-7; 7 bases map to TRBD2. The CDR3 is made up of 15 amino acids. Germline values: CDR1 LGHDT, CDR2 YNNKEL (reference sequence). V was clipped by 1 base and J by 4 bases; unmatched bases: 7. Written as DNA, the CDR3 is TGTGCCAGCAGCCAAGGCGTTAGCGGGTGGTACGAGCAGTACTTC. Encoded protein: CASSQGVSGWYEQYF.

V gene TRBV7-2 combines with J gene TRBJ2-3; D call uncertain. Trimming shortened V by 1 base and J by 14 bases, and 16 bases separated the two germline ends. The CDR3 runs 13 residues. Germline CDR1 reads SGHTA; CDR2 reads FQGNSA. CDR3 bases: TGTGCCAGCAGCTTAGGAATCTCCGGCAGCCTGTATTTT. It yields the protein CASSLGISGSLYF.

This chain links TRBV5-5 with TRBJ1-6; weak D call: TRBD1 (5 bases). V shed 4 bases and J shed 3 bases, with 8 bases lying between them. This CDR3 has 14 residues. Germline assignment: CDR1 SGHKS and CDR2 YYEKEE (reference sequence). CDR3 in DNA: TGTGCCAGCAGCCCCCAGGGCTATAATTCACCCCTCCACTTT. It yields the protein CASSPQGYNSPLHF.

The gene calls are TRBV19 and TRBJ2-1; D gene uncertain. Germline lookup yields CDR1 LNHDA and CDR2 SQIVND (reference sequence). This CDR3 spans 13 amino acids. V was shortened by 6 bases and J by 9 bases, with 15 bases between the two germline ends. The CDR3 loop is CASSYFDPGEQFF. Written as DNA, the CDR3 is TGTGCCAGTAGCTACTTTGACCCCGGTGAGCAGTTCTTC.

This chain joins TRBV18 and TRBJ1-4, with a possible D match to TRBD1 (5 bases). The germline gives CDR1 KGHSH, CDR2 LQKENI. CDR3 length equals 14 residues. The V and J ends lost 2 bases and 7 bases respectively, with 11 bases between them. Here the CDR3 reads CASSPGAEGEKLFF. Here the CDR3 DNA reads TGTGCCAGCTCACCAGGGGCAGAAGGTGAAAAACTGTTTTTT. Based on the CDR3 plus reference TRBV18 and TRBJ1-4, the full variable domain is NAGVMQNPRHLVRRRGQEARLRCSPMKGHSHVYWYRQLPEEGLKFMVYLQKENIIDESGMPKERFSAEFPKEGPSILRIQQVVRGDSAAYFCASSPGAEGEKLFFGSGTQLSVL.

This rearrangement joins TRBV14 to TRBJ1-1; maybe TRBD1 (5 bases). The CDR3 loop spans 14 amino acids. Trimming removed 7 bases at V and 2 bases at J, with 14 bases between. Germline V gene lookup returns CDR1 SGHDN and CDR2 FVKESK. CDR3 DNA: TGTGCCAGCAATACGATGGGGGTCAACACTGAAGCTTTCTTT. Translating gives CASNTMGVNTEAFF. The full variable domain, its missing parts supplied by reference TRBV14 and TRBJ1-1, is EAGVTQFPSHSVIEKGQTVTLRCDPISGHDNLYWYRRVMGKEIKFLLHFVKESKQDESGMPNNRFLAERTGGTYSTLKVQPAELEDSGVYFCASNTMGVNTEAFFGQGTRLTVV.